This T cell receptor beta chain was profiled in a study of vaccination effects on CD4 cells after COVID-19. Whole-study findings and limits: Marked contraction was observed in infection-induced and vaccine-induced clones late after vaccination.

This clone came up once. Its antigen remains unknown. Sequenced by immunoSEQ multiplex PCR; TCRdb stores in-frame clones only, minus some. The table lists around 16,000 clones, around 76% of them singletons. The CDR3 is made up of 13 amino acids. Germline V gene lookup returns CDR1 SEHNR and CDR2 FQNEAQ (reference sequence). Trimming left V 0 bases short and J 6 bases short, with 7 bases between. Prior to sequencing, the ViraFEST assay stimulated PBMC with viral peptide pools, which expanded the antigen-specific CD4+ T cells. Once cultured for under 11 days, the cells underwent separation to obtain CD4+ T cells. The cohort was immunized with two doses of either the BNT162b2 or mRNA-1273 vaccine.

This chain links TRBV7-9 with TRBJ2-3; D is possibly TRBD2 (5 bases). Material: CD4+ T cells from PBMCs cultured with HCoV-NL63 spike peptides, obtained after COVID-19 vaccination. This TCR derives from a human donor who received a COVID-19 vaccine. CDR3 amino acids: CASSLAVADTQYF. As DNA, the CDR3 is TGTGCCAGCAGCTTAGCGGTAGCGGATACGCAGTATTTT.